This entry features one T cell receptor delta chain sequence. This clone was seen once. The target of this receptor is not known. With a far larger clone one base away, a read error is the likely cause. At the DNA level, this CDR3 is encoded by other sequences in the same sample as well. The data were taken from a study of delta chain sequences of gamma delta T cells (dated by TCRdb to the late 2010s). Based on the germline V gene, the CDR1 and CDR2 sequences are GEAIGNYY and EKD. Inclusive of the bounding cysteine and phenylalanine, the CDR3 is 17 residues long. Only the CDR3 portion is preserved as DNA: 51 bases, with reading frame beginning at the first base. Libraries were prepared through 5' RACE. Instrument on record: Illumina MiSeq. Public reads were reanalyzed in TCRdb with CATT, and rows carrying the same DNA were merged afterwards. This sample comprises fewer than 450 delta-chain clones, about 40% of them detected only once. Jointly, the top ten make up under 30% of the sample.

This chain joins TRDV2 to TRDJ1; 9 central bases correspond to TRDD3. The sample was either unsorted cells or a sorted T cell fraction (not recorded which). The receptor was derived from a human donor in good health. CDR3 sequence: CACDTVWGIPHTDKLIF. The nucleotides are TGTGCTTGTGACACCGTCTGGGGGATCCCTCACACCGATAAACTCATCTTT.